This T cell receptor beta chain was captured by sequencing in a study of cytomegalovirus exposure and HLA in healthy donors. This CDR3 has 15 residues. CDR1 MNHNS and CDR2 SASEGT come from the germline V gene. Trimming at V came to 3 bases and at J to 7 bases, leaving 10 bases not matched to a gene. The PCR had 60 Vbeta and 13 Jbeta primers. Sequenced by immunoSEQ multiplex PCR; TCRdb stores in-frame clones only, minus some. The repertoire has roughly 180,000 clones, under 85% of them found once; the top ten carry around 3%. Input material: PBMCs. V is TRBV6-1 and J is TRBJ2-7; 9 bases fit TRBD1. This sequence originates from a male donor in good health and CMV-seronegative. Here the CDR3 DNA reads TGTGCCAGCAGTGAGCCCCGGACAGGGGTGAGAGAGCAGTACTTC. Protein product: CASSEPRTGVREQYF.